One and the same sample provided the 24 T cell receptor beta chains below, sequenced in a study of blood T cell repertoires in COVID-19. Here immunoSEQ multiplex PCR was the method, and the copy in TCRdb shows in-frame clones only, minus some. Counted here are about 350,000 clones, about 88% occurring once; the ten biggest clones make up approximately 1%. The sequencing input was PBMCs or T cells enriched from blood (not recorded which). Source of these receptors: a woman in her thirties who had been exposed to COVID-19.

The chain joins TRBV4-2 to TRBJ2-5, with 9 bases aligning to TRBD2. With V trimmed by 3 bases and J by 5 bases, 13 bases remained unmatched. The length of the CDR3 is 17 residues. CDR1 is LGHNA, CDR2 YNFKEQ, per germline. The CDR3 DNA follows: TGTGCCAGCAGCCAGGTCCCCCGGGGACTAGCACCGGAGACCCAGTACTTC. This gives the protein CASSQVPRGLAPETQYF.

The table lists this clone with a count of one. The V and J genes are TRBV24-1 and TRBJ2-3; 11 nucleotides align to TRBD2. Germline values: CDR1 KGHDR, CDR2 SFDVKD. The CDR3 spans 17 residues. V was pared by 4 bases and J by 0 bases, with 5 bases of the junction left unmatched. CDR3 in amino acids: CATSDPRTSGSTDTQYF. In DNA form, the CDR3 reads TGTGCCACCAGTGACCCTAGGACTAGCGGGAGCACAGATACGCAGTATTTT.

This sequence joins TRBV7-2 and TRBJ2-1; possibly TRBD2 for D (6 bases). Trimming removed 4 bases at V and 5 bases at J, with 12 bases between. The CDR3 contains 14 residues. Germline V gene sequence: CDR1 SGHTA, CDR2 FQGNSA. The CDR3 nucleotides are TGTGCCAGCAGCTCGAAAGCGGGTGACAATGAGCAGTTCTTC. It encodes CASSSKAGDNEQFF.

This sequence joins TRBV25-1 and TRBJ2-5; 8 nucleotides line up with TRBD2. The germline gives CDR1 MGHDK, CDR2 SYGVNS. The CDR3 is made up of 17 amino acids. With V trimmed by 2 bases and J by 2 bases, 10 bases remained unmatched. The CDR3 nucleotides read TGTGCCAGCAGTGAAAGGGGTTCTAGCGGGTTTCAAGAGACCCAGTACTTC. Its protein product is CASSERGSSGFQETQYF.

The CDR3 DNA is TGTGCCAGCAGCGTAGCTCAAGCAGGGCCCTATGGCTACACCTTC. Translation gives CASSVAQAGPYGYTF. The chain uses TRBV9 and TRBJ1-2, with D possibly TRBD1 on 5 matching bases. CDR3 length equals 15 residues. The V end was cut by 0 bases, the J end by 4 bases, with 13 bases between. The germline gives CDR1 SGDLS, CDR2 YYNGEE.

CDR3 DNA: TGTGCCAGCAGCCTAAACCTGGGAGGGCACGAGCAGTACTTC. Translated, it gives CASSLNLGGHEQYF. The chain has TRBV3-1 (or the pseudogene TRBV3-2) and TRBJ2-7; TRBD2 matches 7 bases. Germline V lookup: CDR1 LGHDT, CDR2 YNNKEL (reference sequence). The V segment lost 4 bases and the J segment 5 bases; nucleotides outside the gene matches: 8. The CDR3 extends over 14 amino acids.

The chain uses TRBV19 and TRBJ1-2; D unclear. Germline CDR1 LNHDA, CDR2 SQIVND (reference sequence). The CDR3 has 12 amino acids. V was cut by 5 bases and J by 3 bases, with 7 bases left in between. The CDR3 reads CASSVAYYGYTF. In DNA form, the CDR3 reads TGTGCCAGTAGTGTAGCCTACTATGGCTACACCTTC.

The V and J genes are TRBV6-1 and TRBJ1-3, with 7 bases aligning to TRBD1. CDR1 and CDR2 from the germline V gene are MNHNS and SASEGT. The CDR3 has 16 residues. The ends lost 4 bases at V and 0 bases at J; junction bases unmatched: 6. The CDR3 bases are TGTGCCAGCAGTGCGGGACAGCTTTACTCTGGAAACACCATATATTTT. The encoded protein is CASSAGQLYSGNTIYF.

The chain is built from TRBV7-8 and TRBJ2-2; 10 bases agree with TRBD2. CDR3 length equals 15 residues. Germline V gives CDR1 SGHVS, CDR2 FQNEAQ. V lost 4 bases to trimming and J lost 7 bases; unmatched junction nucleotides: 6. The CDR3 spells CASSSSGRTGGELFF. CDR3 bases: TGTGCCAGCAGCTCTAGCGGGAGAACGGGCGGGGAGCTGTTTTTT.

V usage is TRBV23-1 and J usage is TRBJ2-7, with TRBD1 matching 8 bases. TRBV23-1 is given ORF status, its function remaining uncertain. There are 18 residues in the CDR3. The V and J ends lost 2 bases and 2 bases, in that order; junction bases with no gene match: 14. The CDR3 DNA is TGCGCCAGCAGTCAACCGGGACAGGTCTTTTATATAACCTACGAGCAGTACTTC. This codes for CASSQPGQVFYITYEQYF.

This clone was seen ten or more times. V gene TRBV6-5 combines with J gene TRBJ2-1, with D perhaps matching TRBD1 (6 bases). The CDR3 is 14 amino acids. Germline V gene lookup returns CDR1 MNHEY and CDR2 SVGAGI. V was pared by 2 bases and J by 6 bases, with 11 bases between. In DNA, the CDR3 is TGTGCCAGCAGTTACGAGGGGGTGAGCAATGAGCAGTTCTTC. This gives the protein CASSYEGVSNEQFF.

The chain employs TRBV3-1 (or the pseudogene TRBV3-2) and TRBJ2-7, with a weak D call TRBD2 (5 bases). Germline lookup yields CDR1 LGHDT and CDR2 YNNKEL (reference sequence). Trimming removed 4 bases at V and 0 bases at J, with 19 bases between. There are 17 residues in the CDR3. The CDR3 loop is CASSRGTWAGRSYEQYF. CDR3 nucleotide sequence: TGTGCCAGCAGCCGGGGAACTTGGGCGGGTCGCTCCTACGAGCAGTACTTC.

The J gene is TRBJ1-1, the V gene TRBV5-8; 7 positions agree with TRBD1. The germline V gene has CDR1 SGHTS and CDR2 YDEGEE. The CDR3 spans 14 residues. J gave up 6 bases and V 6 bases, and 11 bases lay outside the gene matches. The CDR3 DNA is TGTGCCAGCAACCGGGACAGTGTATACTCTGAAGCTTTCTTT. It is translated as CASNRDSVYSEAFF.

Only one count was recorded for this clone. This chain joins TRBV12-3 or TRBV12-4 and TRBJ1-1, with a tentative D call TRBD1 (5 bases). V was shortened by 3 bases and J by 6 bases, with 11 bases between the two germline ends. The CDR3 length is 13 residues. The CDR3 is CASSFAGLPEAFF. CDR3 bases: TGTGCCAGCAGTTTTGCGGGACTCCCTGAAGCTTTCTTT.

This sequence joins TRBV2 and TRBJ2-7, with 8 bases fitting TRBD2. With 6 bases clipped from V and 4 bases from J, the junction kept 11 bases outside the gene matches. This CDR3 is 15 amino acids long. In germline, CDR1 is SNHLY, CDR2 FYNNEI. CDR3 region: CASRTTGGVGYEQYF. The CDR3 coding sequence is TGTGCCAGCAGGACAACGGGAGGGGTCGGGTACGAGCAGTACTTC.

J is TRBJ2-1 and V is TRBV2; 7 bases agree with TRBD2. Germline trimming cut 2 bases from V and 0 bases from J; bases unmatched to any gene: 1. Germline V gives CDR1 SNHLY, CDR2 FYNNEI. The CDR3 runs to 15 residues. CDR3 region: CASSEIAGSYNEQFF. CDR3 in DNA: TGTGCCAGCAGTGAAATAGCGGGCTCCTACAATGAGCAGTTCTTC. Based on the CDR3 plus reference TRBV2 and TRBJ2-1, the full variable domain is EPEVTQTPSHQVTQMGQEVILRCVPISNHLYFYWYRQILGQKVEFLVSFYNNEISEKSEIFDDQFSVERPDGSNFTLKIRSTKLEDSAMYFCASSEIAGSYNEQFFGPGTRLTVL.

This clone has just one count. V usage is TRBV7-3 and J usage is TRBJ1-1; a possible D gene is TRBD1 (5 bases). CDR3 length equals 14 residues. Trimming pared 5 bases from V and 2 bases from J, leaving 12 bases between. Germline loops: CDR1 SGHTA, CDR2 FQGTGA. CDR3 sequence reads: CASSRLGGNTEAFF. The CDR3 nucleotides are TGTGCCAGCAGCCGCCTGGGGGGAAACACTGAAGCTTTCTTT.

CDR3 nucleotide sequence: TGTGCCAGCACCCCACGGGGGTCCAATCAGCCCCAGCATTTT. Translated, it gives CASTPRGSNQPQHF. V and J are TRBV7-2 and TRBJ1-5; D possibly corresponds to TRBD1 (5 bases). CDR3 length: 14 residues. Deletions cut 7 bases from V and 3 bases from J, with 13 bases between. Germline CDR1 and CDR2: SGHTA and FQGNSA.

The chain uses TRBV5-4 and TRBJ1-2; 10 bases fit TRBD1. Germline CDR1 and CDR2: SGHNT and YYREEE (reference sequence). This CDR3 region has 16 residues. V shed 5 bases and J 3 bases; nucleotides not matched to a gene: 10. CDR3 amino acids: CASRKSDRGRDYGYTF. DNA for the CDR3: TGTGCCAGCAGAAAAAGTGACAGGGGGCGAGACTATGGCTACACCTTC.

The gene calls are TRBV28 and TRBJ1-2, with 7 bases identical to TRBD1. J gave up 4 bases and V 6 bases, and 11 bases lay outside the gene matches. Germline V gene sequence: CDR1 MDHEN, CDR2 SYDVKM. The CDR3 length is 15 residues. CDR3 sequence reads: CASRPSRGRAYGYTF. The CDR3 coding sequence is TGTGCCAGCAGACCATCTAGGGGGCGGGCCTATGGCTACACCTTC.

The CDR3 here is CARRYNQPQHF. The CDR3 DNA follows: TGTGCCAGGCGCTACAATCAGCCCCAGCATTTT. The chain is built from TRBV21-1 and TRBJ1-5. TRBV21-1 is a pseudogene segment. CDR3 length equals 11 residues.

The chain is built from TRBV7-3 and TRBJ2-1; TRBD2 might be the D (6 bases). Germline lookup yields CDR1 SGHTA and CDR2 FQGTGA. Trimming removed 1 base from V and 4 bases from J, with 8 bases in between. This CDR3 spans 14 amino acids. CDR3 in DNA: TGTGCCAGCAGCTTAAACAGCGGGTACAATGAGCAGTTCTTC. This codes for CASSLNSGYNEQFF.

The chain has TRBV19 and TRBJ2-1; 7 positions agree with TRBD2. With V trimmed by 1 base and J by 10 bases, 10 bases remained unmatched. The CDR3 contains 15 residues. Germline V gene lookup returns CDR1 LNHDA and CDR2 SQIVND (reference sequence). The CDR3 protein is CASSIGGGLAGEQFF. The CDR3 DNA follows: TGTGCCAGTAGTATAGGGGGGGGTTTAGCAGGGGAGCAGTTCTTC. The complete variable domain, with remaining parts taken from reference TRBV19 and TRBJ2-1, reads DGGITQSPKYLFRKEGQNVTLSCEQNLNHDAMYWYRQDPGQGLRLIYYSQIVNDFQKGDIAEGYSVSREKKESFPLTVTSAQKNPTAFYLCASSIGGGLAGEQFFGPGTRLTVL.

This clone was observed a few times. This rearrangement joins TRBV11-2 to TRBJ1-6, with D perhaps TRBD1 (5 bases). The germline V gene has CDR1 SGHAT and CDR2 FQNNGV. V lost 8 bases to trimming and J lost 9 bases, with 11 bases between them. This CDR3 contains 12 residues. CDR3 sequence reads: CASRQGGSPLHF. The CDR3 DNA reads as TGTGCCAGCCGGCAGGGCGGTTCACCCCTCCACTTT.